This T cell receptor beta chain was captured by sequencing in a study of identical twins. General observations from the study: The authors drew conclusions from cross-sectional statistical analysis rather than following the same donors. Beta out-of-frame sequences showed weaker excess twin sharing.

Between the trimmed V and J ends, which lost 6 bases and 3 bases, there was a span of 18 bases. The germline gives CDR1 DFQATT, CDR2 SNEGSKA (reference sequence). The CDR3 spans 15 residues. The sample holds many counts of this clonotype. The antigen is not known. TCRdb called the 5' RACE reads again in MiXCR, with one record for every CDR3 protein. The table includes 600,000 to 800,000 distinct CDR3 sequences, over 20% detected once. The sample was also reused in another study, on T cells expressing NK-cell markers. This second study notes: More than 5 donors showed dominant NKG2C+ clonotypes comprising roughly 1.0-7.0% of their CD8+ T cells.

The receptor comes from a woman aged 18-29 years in good health. The sample consisted of PBMCs. This chain connects TRBV20-1 to TRBJ2-1, with D possibly being TRBD2 (6 bases). The CDR3 DNA sequence: TGCAGTGCACTAGCTAGGGCGGAGAGCTACAATGAGCAGTTCTTC. Translating it yields CSALARAESYNEQFF.